The rows below give T cell receptor beta chains drawn from one sample of a study of regulatory and conventional T cells in RAG deficiency. Using immunoSEQ multiplex PCR, the repertoire was profiled, and TCRdb retains in-frame clones only, with some absent. The sample lists roughly 35,000 clones; about nine tenths were seen once. Another study also made use of these data, one on regulatory T cells.

Sequencing used CD8+ T cells sorted from blood. The source of these receptors is a human donor in good health. Each CDR3 is given without its conserved first and last residue.

v_gene,j_gene,CDR3aa
TRBV19,TRBJ2-1,ASSTRTSQVEQF
TRBV6-1,TRBJ1-6,ATSQGAISPLH
TRBV10-1,TRBJ2-1,ASSPGTGVNEQF
TRBV5-1,TRBJ1-1,ASSLAGAGTEAF
TRBV4-1,TRBJ2-5,ASSQSRGPQETQY
TRBV28,TRBJ1-5,ASSLGQPNQPQH
TRBV5-1,TRBJ2-2,ASSLERGSPPGELF
TRBV6-4,TRBJ1-6,ASISGRGSPLH
TRBV5-1,TRBJ2-1,ASSFTADAEQF
TRBV6-5,TRBJ1-1,ASSYSMNTEAF
TRBV18,TRBJ1-1,ASSSRVQNLRNTEAF
TRBV6-5,TRBJ1-1,ASRPDRAPSPAF
TRBV19,TRBJ1-2,ASIGGYLYGYT
TRBV10-2,TRBJ2-2,ASRGQGNTGELF